This T cell receptor beta chain is drawn from a study of cytomegalovirus exposure and HLA in healthy donors. Overall study context: The same platform used for the roughly 610 first-cohort repertoires was also used for the 100 to 150 validation repertoires, as a later analysis reported. Whole-study results and caveats: TCR beta chains numbering some 160 were designated cytomegalovirus-associated. In vitro, three CMV-associated chains proved specific for CMV antigens.

Remarks on this clone: The antigen remains unidentified.

The donors were in the roughly 120-subject validation cohort; that cohort was separate from the approximately 700-subject first cohort. Profiling relied on immunoSEQ multiplex PCR, and the TCRdb table lists in-frame clones only, not all of them. Altogether about 56,000 clones are present, 85% to 95% being singletons, with the ten largest covering roughly 1.2%. This receptor was identified in a man between 18 and 29 years old in good health and CMV-seronegative. The sample taken for sequencing was PBMCs.

In nucleotides, the CDR3 is TGTGCCAGCAGTTCGGGGGGAGGCTACGAGCAGTACTTC. It specifies CASSSGGGYEQYF. The rearrangement uses TRBV27 and TRBJ2-7; 7 nucleotides line up with TRBD2. With 4 bases clipped from V and 3 bases from J, the junction kept 3 bases outside the gene matches. The CDR3 runs 13 residues. Germline CDR1 and CDR2: MNHEY and SMNVEV (reference sequence).